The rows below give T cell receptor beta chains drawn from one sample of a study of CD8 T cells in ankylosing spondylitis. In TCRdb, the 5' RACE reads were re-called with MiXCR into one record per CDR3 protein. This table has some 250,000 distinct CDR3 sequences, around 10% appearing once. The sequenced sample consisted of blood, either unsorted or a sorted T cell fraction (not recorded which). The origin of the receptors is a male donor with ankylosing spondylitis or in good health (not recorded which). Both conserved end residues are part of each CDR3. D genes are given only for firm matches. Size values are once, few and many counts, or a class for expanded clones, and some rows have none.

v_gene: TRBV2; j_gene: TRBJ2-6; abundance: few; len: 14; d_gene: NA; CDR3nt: TGTGCCAGCACGGCGTACTCTGGGGCCAACGTCCTGACTTTC; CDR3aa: CASTAYSGANVLTF
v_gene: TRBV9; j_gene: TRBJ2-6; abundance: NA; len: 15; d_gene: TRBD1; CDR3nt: TGTGCCAGCAGCGACGACAGGGTCTGGGCCAACGTCCTGACTTTC; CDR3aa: CASSDDRVWANVLTF
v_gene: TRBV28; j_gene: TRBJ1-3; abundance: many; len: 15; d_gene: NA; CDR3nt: TGTGCCAGCAGTCTCCCCAGGGGCCCTGGAAACACCATATATTTT; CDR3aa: CASSLPRGPGNTIYF
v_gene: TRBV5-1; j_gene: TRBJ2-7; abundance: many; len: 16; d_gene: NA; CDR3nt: TGCGCCAGCAGCCCCAGACTCACACAGGGCCCCTACGAGCAGTACTTC; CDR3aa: CASSPRLTQGPYEQYF
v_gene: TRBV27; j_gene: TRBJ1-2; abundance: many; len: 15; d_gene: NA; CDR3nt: TGTGCCAGCAGGACGGTAGGGGCCCGGAACTATGGCTACACCTTC; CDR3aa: CASRTVGARNYGYTF
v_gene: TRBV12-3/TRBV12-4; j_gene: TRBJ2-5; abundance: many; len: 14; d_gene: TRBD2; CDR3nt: TGTGCCAGCAGGGCTAGCGGGGGCCAAGAGACCCAGTACTTC; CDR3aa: CASRASGGQETQYF
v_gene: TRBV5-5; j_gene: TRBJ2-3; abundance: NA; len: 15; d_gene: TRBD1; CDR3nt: TGTGCCACCCAAGCAGGGACAGGGAGCACAGATACGCAGTATTTT; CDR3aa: CATQAGTGSTDTQYF
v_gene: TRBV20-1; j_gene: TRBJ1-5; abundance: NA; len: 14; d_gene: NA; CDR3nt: TGCAGTGCTAGACAGCCTGAGAGCAATCAGCCCCAGCATTTT; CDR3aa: CSARQPESNQPQHF
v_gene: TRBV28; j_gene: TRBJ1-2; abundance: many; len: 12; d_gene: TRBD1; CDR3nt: TGTGCCAGCAGTCCGTGGGACAGGGCGGGGATCTTC; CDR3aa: CASSPWDRAGIF
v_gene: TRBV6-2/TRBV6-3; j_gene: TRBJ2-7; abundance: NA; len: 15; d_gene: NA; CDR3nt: TGTGCCAGCACGGCAGTGGGCCCTTCCTCCTACGAGCAGTACTTC; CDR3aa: CASTAVGPSSYEQYF
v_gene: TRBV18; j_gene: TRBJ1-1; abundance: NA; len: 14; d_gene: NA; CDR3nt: TGTGCCAGCTCACCACCATCGGAGAACACTGAAGCTTTCTTT; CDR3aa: CASSPPSENTEAFF
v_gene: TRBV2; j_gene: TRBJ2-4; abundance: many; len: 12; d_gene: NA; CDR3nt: TGTGCCAGCAGCCGACTAGGGAACATTCAGTACTTC; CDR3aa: CASSRLGNIQYF
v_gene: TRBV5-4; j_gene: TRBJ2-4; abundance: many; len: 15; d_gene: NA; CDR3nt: TGTGCCAGCAGCAACGGACGGAAGACCAAAAACATTCAGTACTTC; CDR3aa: CASSNGRKTKNIQYF
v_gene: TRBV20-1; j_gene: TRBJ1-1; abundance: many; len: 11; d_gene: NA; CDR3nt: TGCAGTGCTAGTATTGGCACTGAAGCTTTCTTT; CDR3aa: CSASIGTEAFF
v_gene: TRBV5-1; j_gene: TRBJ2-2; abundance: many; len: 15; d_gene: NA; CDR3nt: TGCGCCAGCAGATCCGGAGGGGGGAACACCGGGGAGCTGTTTTTT; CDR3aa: CASRSGGGNTGELFF
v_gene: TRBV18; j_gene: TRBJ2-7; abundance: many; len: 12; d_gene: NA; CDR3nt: TGTGCCAGCTCACCAACTGACTACGAGCAGTACTTC; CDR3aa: CASSPTDYEQYF
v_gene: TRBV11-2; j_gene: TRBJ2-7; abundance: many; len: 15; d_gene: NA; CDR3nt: TGTGCCAGCAGACGACCCGGGACGAATCAATACGAGCAGTACTTC; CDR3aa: CASRRPGTNQYEQYF
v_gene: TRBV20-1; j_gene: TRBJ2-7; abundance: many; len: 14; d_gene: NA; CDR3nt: TGCAGTGCGGCCCACGGTGGGGATAACTACGAGCAGTACTTC; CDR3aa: CSAAHGGDNYEQYF
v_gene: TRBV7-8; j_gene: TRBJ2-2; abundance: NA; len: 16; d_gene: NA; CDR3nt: TGTGCCAGCAGCTTAGCGTCACAGGCCAACACCGGGGAGCTGTTTTTT; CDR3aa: CASSLASQANTGELFF
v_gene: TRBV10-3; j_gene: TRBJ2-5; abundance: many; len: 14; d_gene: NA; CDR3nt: TGTGCCATCAGTGAAGGGATATATGAAGAGACCCAGTACTTC; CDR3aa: CAISEGIYEETQYF
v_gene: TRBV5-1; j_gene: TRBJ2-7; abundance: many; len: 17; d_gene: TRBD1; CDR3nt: TGCGCCAGCCGCACCACTGCAATATCAGGGGGCCAGGACGAGCAGTACTTC; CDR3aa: CASRTTAISGGQDEQYF
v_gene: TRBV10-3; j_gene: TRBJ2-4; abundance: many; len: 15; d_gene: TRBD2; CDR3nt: TGTGCCATCAGTGATTCTGGTCTAGCGGAAAACATTCAGTACTTC; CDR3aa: CAISDSGLAENIQYF
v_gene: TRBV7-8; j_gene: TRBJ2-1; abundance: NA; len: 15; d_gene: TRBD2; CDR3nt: TGTGCCAGCAGCTGGACTAGCGAGGTTCAGGTTGAGCAGTTCTTC; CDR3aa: CASSWTSEVQVEQFF
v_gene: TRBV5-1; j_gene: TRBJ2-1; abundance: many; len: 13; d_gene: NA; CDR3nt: TGCGCCAGCAGCTTGGCAAGCAGAGATGAGCAGTTCTTC; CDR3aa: CASSLASRDEQFF
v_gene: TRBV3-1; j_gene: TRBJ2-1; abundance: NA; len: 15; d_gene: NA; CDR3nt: TGTGCCAGCAGCCAATGGCAGGGTCCCTACAATGAGCAGTTCTTC; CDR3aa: CASSQWQGPYNEQFF
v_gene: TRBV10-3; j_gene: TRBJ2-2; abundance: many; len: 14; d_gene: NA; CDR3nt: TGTGCCATCAGTGAGGGCCAAGGGATCGGGGAGCTGTTTTTT; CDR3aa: CAISEGQGIGELFF
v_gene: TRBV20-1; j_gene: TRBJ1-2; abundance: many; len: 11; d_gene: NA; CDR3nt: TGCAGTGCTGAAAAACGTTATGGCTACACCTTC; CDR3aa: CSAEKRYGYTF
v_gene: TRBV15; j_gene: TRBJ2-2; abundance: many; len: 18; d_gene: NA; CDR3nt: TGTGCCACCAGCAGAGGGTCGTTTTTAAGGGCCGATACCGGGGAGCTGTTTTTT; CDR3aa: CATSRGSFLRADTGELFF
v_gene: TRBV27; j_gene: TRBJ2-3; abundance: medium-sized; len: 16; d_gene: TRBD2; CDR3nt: TGTGCCAGCAGTTCTCGGGGGGGACCCTTAACAGATACGCAGTATTTT; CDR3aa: CASSSRGGPLTDTQYF
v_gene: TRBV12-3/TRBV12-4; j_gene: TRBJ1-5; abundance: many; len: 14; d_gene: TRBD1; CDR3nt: TGTGCCAGCAGTGTCCAGGGGGGCGGACAGCCCCAGCATTTT; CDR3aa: CASSVQGGGQPQHF
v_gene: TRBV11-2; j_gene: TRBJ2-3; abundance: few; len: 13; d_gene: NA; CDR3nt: TGTGCCAGCAGCCTCGGGCCACCCGATACGCAGTATTTT; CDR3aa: CASSLGPPDTQYF
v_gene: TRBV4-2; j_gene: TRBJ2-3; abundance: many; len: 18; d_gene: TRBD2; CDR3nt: TGTGCCAGCAGCCAAGATCCGTTTAGCGGGATCAGCACAGATACGCAGTATTTT; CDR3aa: CASSQDPFSGISTDTQYF
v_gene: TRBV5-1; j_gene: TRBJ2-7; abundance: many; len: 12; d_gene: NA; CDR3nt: TGCGCCAGCAGCTTGAGTGGGCTCGAGCAGTACTTC; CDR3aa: CASSLSGLEQYF
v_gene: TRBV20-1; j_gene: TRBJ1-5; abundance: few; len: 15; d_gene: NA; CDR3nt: TGCAGTGTGCCGCGGTTAGGGGATGAGGGTCAGCCCCAGCATTTT; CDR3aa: CSVPRLGDEGQPQHF
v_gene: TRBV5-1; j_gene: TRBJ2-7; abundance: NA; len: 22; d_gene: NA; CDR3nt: TGCGCCAGCAGCTTTTTTGGGCCCCAGTTCGCCCAGGGACGGGTCTTTTACTACGAGCAGTACTTC; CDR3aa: CASSFFGPQFAQGRVFYYEQYF
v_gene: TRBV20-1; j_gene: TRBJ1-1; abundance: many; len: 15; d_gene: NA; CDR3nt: TGCAGTGCTAGGCGGCTCCAGGGCATGGACACTGAAGCTTTCTTT; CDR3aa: CSARRLQGMDTEAFF
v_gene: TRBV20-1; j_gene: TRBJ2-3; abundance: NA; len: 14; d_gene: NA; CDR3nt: TGCAGTGCTAGAGATCAAAGACCCACAGATACGCAGTATTTT; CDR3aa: CSARDQRPTDTQYF
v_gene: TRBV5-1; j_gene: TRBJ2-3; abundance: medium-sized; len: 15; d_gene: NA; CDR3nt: TGCGCCAGCAGCTTTGACACCAGGGGCACAGATACGCAGTATTTT; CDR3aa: CASSFDTRGTDTQYF
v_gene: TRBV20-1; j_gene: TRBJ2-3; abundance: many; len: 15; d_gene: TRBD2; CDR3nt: TGCAGTGCTAGCCCCAGACTAGCGGGAGAAGAGACGCAGTATTTT; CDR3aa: CSASPRLAGEETQYF
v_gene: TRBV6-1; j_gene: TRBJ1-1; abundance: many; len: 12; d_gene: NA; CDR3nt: TGTGCCAGCATCAAGGAAAGGTTAGAAGCTTTCTTT; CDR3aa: CASIKERLEAFF
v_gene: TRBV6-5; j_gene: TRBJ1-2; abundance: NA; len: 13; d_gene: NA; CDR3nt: TGTGCCAGCAGTTACTCTCCTAACTATGGCTACACCTTC; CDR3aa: CASSYSPNYGYTF
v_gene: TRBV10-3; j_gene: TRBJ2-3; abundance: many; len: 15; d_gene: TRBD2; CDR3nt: TGTGCCATCAGTGTGGTAGCGGGATCTGGAGATACGCAGTATTTT; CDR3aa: CAISVVAGSGDTQYF